The 20 T cell receptor beta chains below all came from one sample that was sequenced in a study of T cell responses to AZD1222 COVID-19 vaccine. The table came from immunoSEQ multiplex PCR; TCRdb's copy has only in-frame clones and leaves some out. The data contain 150,000 to 200,000 clones, about 90% of them singletons. Sequences were derived from peripheral blood, sampled on day 0 of AZD1222 vaccination. All receptors derive from an adult in good health.

The chain combines TRBV6-2 or TRBV6-3 with TRBJ1-1; TRBD1 matches 8 bases. Germline-derived CDR1 and CDR2 are MNHEY and SVGEGT. CDR3 length: 15 residues. J lost 4 bases, V lost 2 bases, and 6 bases had no gene match. The CDR3 bases are TGTGCCAGCAGTTACCAGGGGGCGGGAGGCACTGAAGCTTTCTTT. This sequence encodes CASSYQGAGGTEAFF.

The J gene is TRBJ1-3, the V gene TRBV5-1; D ambiguous. CDR3 size: 16 residues. Trimming shortened V by 0 bases and J by 0 bases, and 10 bases separated the two germline ends. Germline CDR1 is SGHRS and CDR2 is YFSETQ. The CDR3 loop is CASSLGDISSGNTIYF. CDR3 in DNA: TGCGCCAGCAGCTTGGGAGACATCAGCTCTGGAAACACCATATATTTT.

This clone was recorded only once. CDR3 nucleotide sequence: TGTGCCAGCAGCGGATCCGAGGGCATTATGAACTATGGCTACACCTTC. Translating it yields CASSGSEGIMNYGYTF. This chain joins TRBV11-2 and TRBJ1-2; D remains ambiguous. This CDR3 is 16 amino acids long. From germline, CDR1 is SGHAT and CDR2 FQNNGV. Trimming took 5 bases from V and 2 from J, leaving 18 bases between them.

V usage is TRBV7-9 and J usage is TRBJ2-3; D not certain. CDR1 is SEHNR, CDR2 FQNEAQ, per germline (reference sequence). The V and J ends lost 2 bases and 0 bases respectively, with 9 bases between them. This CDR3 is 15 amino acids long. The CDR3 region has the DNA TGTGCCAGCAGCTTACACGGTTCTAGCACAGATACGCAGTATTTT. Its translation is CASSLHGSSTDTQYF.

This chain connects TRBV28 to TRBJ1-3; D call uncertain. This CDR3 spans 14 amino acids. V was clipped by 8 bases and J by 2 bases, with 13 bases between them. Germline loops: CDR1 MDHEN, CDR2 SYDVKM. The CDR3 protein is CASLTPGTGNTIYF. The CDR3 nucleotides read TGTGCCAGCCTGACCCCGGGGACTGGAAACACCATATATTTT.

The V and J genes are TRBV19 and TRBJ1-6; D is undetermined. Per germline, CDR1 LNHDA and CDR2 SQIVND (reference sequence). The CDR3 loop spans 13 amino acids. The V end lost 8 bases, the J end lost 5 bases, and 10 bases lay between the germline ends. Here the CDR3 DNA reads TGTGCCAGTCTAGGTCGCAATAATTCACCCCTCCACTTT. Translation gives CASLGRNNSPLHF.

The V and J genes are TRBV11-2 and TRBJ1-1; D gene uncertain. Germline CDR1 SGHAT, CDR2 FQNNGV. This CDR3 spans 13 amino acids. With 2 bases removed from V and 1 base from J, the gap between germline ends came to 5 bases. The CDR3 reads CASSLRTNTEAFF. The DNA of the CDR3 is TGTGCCAGCAGCTTAAGAACGAACACTGAAGCTTTCTTT.

CDR3 region: CASSRDSGNTIYF. For the CDR3, the DNA is TGTGCCAGCTCCAGGGACTCTGGAAACACCATATATTTT. The rearrangement joins TRBV9 to TRBJ1-3, with D perhaps matching TRBD1 (5 bases). The CDR3 length is 13 residues. Trimming stripped 7 bases from V and 0 bases from J, with 8 bases between. Germline V gene data show CDR1 as SGDLS and CDR2 as YYNGEE.

The chain uses TRBV5-6 and TRBJ1-2; maybe TRBD1 (5 bases). Germline V gives CDR1 SGHDT, CDR2 YYEEEE. V lost 2 bases and J lost 6, with 14 bases in between. CDR3 length: 14 residues. The CDR3 nucleotides are TGTGCCAGCAGCTTCGTTACAGGAGGTGATGGCTACACCTTC. It codes for CASSFVTGGDGYTF.

V is TRBV10-3 and J is TRBJ1-1, with D hard to call. CDR3 length: 13 amino acids. The germline gives CDR1 ENHRY, CDR2 SYGVKD. V lost 6 bases to trimming and J lost 1 base, with 9 bases between them. CDR3 amino acids: CAISRQENTEAFF. CDR3 nucleotides: TGTGCCATCAGCCGACAAGAGAACACTGAAGCTTTCTTT.

The J gene is TRBJ2-7, the V gene TRBV28; unclear D gene. Trimming removed 3 bases from V and 4 bases from J, with 10 bases in between. Germline V gene sequence: CDR1 MDHEN, CDR2 SYDVKM. This CDR3 is 13 amino acids long. The CDR3 loop reads CASSFGRLYEQYF. The DNA of the CDR3 is TGTGCCAGCAGTTTTGGCCGACTTTACGAGCAGTACTTC.

The rearrangement links TRBV27 to TRBJ2-3, with 13 bases aligning to TRBD2. Germline CDR1 reads MNHEY; CDR2 reads SMNVEV (reference sequence). The CDR3 runs 19 residues. V trimming: 6 bases; J trimming: 5 bases; junction bases outside the gene matches: 17. CDR3 nucleotide sequence: TGTGCCAGCAGCCCCTCGGGACTAGCGGGACCCCAGGGTAAAGATACGCAGTATTTT. Encoded protein: CASSPSGLAGPQGKDTQYF.

V is TRBV18 and J is TRBJ2-1; 7 nucleotides match TRBD1. CDR1 and CDR2 (germline): KGHSH, LQKENI. V shed 0 bases and J 8 bases; nucleotides not matched to a gene: 4. The CDR3 length is 14 residues. CDR3 nucleotides: TGTGCCAGCTCACCACCTAACAGGGGCCATGAGCAGTTCTTC. The encoded protein is CASSPPNRGHEQFF.

This chain links TRBV2 with TRBJ1-5; 7 nucleotides agree with TRBD1. This CDR3 region has 14 residues. After removal of 7 bases from V and 3 bases from J, the junction contained 6 bases not matched to a gene. Germline loops: CDR1 SNHLY, CDR2 FYNNEI. CDR3 DNA sequence: TGTGCCAGCAAGATGGGACAGTTCAATCAGCCCCAGCATTTT. This sequence encodes CASKMGQFNQPQHF.

This chain links TRBV5-1 with TRBJ1-6; D might be TRBD1 (6 bases). This CDR3 comprises 15 residues. Germline V lookup: CDR1 SGHRS, CDR2 YFSETQ. Trimming took off 0 bases at V and 6 bases at J, with 10 bases between the two ends. The CDR3 loop is CASSLGGGANSPLHF. The DNA of the CDR3 is TGCGCCAGCAGCTTGGGAGGGGGGGCTAATTCACCCCTCCACTTT.

V is TRBV4-1 and J is TRBJ2-4; 9 nucleotides align to TRBD2. Germline CDR1 is MGHRA and CDR2 is YSYEKL. The length of the CDR3 is 21 residues. V lost 0 bases, J lost 3 bases, and 18 bases stayed unmatched. The CDR3 DNA follows: TGCGCCAGCAGCCAAGACTTTGGAATAGCGGGGGCCCGAGGGGACAAAAACATTCAGTACTTC. It yields the protein CASSQDFGIAGARGDKNIQYF.

The CDR3 loop reads CASSDTWGTEAFF. The CDR3 bases are TGTGCCAGTAGTGACACATGGGGCACTGAAGCTTTCTTT. The chain links TRBV19 to TRBJ1-1; D call uncertain. The CDR3 sequence is 13 residues long. Germline V gene lookup returns CDR1 LNHDA and CDR2 SQIVND (reference sequence). Trimming shortened V by 5 bases and J by 4 bases, and 11 bases separated the two germline ends.

This rearrangement joins TRBV4-1 to TRBJ1-2; D ambiguous. The CDR3 has 16 residues. V lost 0 bases, J lost 3 bases, and 14 bases lay in between. The germline V gene encodes CDR1 MGHRA and CDR2 YSYEKL. CDR3 coding DNA: TGCGCCAGCAGCCAAGATCAAATGACTGATTACTATGGCTACACCTTC. This sequence encodes CASSQDQMTDYYGYTF.

The rearrangement uses TRBV5-4 and TRBJ2-2; 13 bases agree with TRBD2. This CDR3 comprises 17 residues. J lost 1 base, V lost 4 bases, and 4 bases had no gene match. Germline V gene sequence: CDR1 SGHNT, CDR2 YYREEE (reference sequence). The CDR3 reads CASSPGLAGVNTGELFF. The CDR3 DNA is TGTGCCAGCAGCCCCGGACTAGCGGGGGTGAACACCGGGGAGCTGTTTTTT.

The chain links TRBV25-1 to TRBJ2-5; D is unclear. The CDR3 runs 12 residues. Germline lookup yields CDR1 MGHDK and CDR2 SYGVNS. Trimming took off 1 base at V and 5 bases at J, with 5 bases between the two ends. In DNA form, the CDR3 reads TGTGCCAGCAGTGAATTAGTGGAGACCCAGTACTTC. Its translation is CASSELVETQYF.